Below, 30 T cell receptor beta chains from the same sample are listed, as sequenced in a study of T cells after yellow fever vaccination. TCRdb passed the 5' RACE reads through MiXCR, listing each CDR3 protein once. Here the sample spans hundreds of thousands of distinct CDR3 sequences, about 13% being singletons. The sequencing here drew on PBMCs, taken on the day of the yellow fever booster vaccination. The receptor set was obtained from a man younger than 45 who received the YFV17D yellow fever vaccine.

This clonotype was seen a few times. The gene calls are TRBV3-1 and TRBJ2-5, with D unresolved. Germline CDR1 reads LGHDT; CDR2 reads YNNKEL (reference sequence). V was trimmed by 1 base and J by 5 bases, leaving 11 bases between them. The CDR3 length is 14 residues. CDR3 sequence (DNA): TGTGCCAGCAGCCAAGTAACCCAGGCGGAGACCCAGTACTTC. The encoded protein is CASSQVTQAETQYF.

The sample holds a few counts of this clonotype. The chain is built from TRBV27 and TRBJ2-7; weak D call: TRBD1 (6 bases). This CDR3 is built from 14 residues. V was cut by 6 bases and J by 3 bases, with 15 bases left in between. CDR1 MNHEY and CDR2 SMNVEV come from the germline V gene (reference sequence). The CDR3 sequence: CASRIQGALYEQYF. For the CDR3, the DNA is TGTGCCAGCAGAATACAGGGAGCTCTCTACGAGCAGTACTTC.

This clonotype was detected only a few times. This chain joins TRBV19 and TRBJ2-1; D possibly corresponds to TRBD1 (6 bases). Trimming stripped 6 bases from V and 6 bases from J, with 12 bases between. Germline V lookup: CDR1 LNHDA, CDR2 SQIVND (reference sequence). The CDR3 spans 13 residues. The CDR3 DNA follows: TGTGCCAGTAGCGCCGGGACAAGCAATGAGCAGTTCTTC. Translation gives CASSAGTSNEQFF.

The chain links TRBV20-1 to TRBJ2-5, with D possibly being TRBD1 (5 bases). Germline loops: CDR1 DFQATT, CDR2 SNEGSKA (reference sequence). The CDR3 covers 15 residues. The V end lost 6 bases, the J end lost 5 bases, and 22 bases lay between the germline ends. CDR3 sequence (DNA): TGCAGTGCACGTCCTCAGGGAACCCTGTGGGAGACCCAGTACTTC. This codes for CSARPQGTLWETQYF.

J is TRBJ1-1 and V is TRBV25-1; 9 nucleotides align to TRBD1. This CDR3 contains 17 residues. The germline gives CDR1 MGHDK, CDR2 SYGVNS. V shed 6 bases and J 4 bases; nucleotides not matched to a gene: 15. CDR3 sequence (DNA): TGTGCCAGCAGCACGGGGGGAACAGGGGGCGAGGGCACTGAAGCTTTCTTT. Translated: CASSTGGTGGEGTEAFF.

This clonotype has only a few counts. The chain carries TRBV9 and TRBJ2-1; tentative D call: TRBD2 (6 bases). Germline-derived CDR1 and CDR2 are SGDLS and YYNGEE. The CDR3 has 15 residues. Trimming took 0 bases from V and 1 from J, leaving 8 bases between them. CDR3 amino acids: CASSVAAGSYNEQFF. CDR3 coding DNA: TGTGCCAGCAGCGTAGCGGCGGGGTCCTACAATGAGCAGTTCTTC.

V usage is TRBV5-1 and J usage is TRBJ2-1; TRBD1 is a possible D gene (5 bases). The ends were cut back, 0 bases at V and 2 bases at J, with 9 bases in the middle. The CDR3 extends over 15 amino acids. Germline-derived CDR1 and CDR2 are SGHRS and YFSETQ. CDR3 sequence (DNA): TGCGCCAGCAGCTTGGAGACAGCCGCCTACAATGAGCAGTTCTTC. Its translation: CASSLETAAYNEQFF.

The rearrangement joins TRBV11-2 to TRBJ1-1; D is uncertain. The CDR3 has 18 residues. The germline V gene has CDR1 SGHAT and CDR2 FQNNGV. Trimming removed 1 base from V and 3 bases from J, with 21 bases in between. The chain's CDR3 is CASSLVVGARGWDTEAFF. The CDR3 DNA follows: TGTGCCAGCAGCTTAGTGGTGGGAGCACGGGGATGGGACACTGAAGCTTTCTTT.

This clonotype came up a few times. The chain carries TRBV7-2 and TRBJ1-6; 8 positions match TRBD1. J was trimmed by 7 bases and V by 6 bases; bases with no gene match: 8. The CDR3 sequence is 15 residues long. Per germline, CDR1 SGHTA and CDR2 FQGNSA. The CDR3 loop is CASSSTGGYNSPLHF. CDR3 DNA: TGTGCCAGCAGTTCCACAGGGGGATACAATTCACCCCTCCACTTT.

The gene calls are TRBV5-6 and TRBJ2-7; no firm D call. The CDR3 extends over 14 amino acids. Germline lookup yields CDR1 SGHDT and CDR2 YYEEEE. V gave up 4 bases and J gave up 3 bases, with 14 bases separating them. The CDR3 DNA is TGTGCCAGCAGCCCTAGATTCGCGCGCTACGAGCAGTACTTC. It translates to CASSPRFARYEQYF.

CDR3 loop: CASRAAGGAPNEQFF. CDR3 DNA sequence: TGTGCCAGCAGGGCCGCAGGGGGCGCGCCCAATGAGCAGTTCTTC. The chain combines TRBV6-2 or TRBV6-3 with TRBJ2-1, with 8 bases lining up with TRBD1. Trimming at V came to 6 bases and at J to 6 bases, leaving 10 bases not matched to a gene. The CDR3 contains 15 residues. In germline, CDR1 is MNHEY, CDR2 SVGEGT.

This clonotype has a handful of counts. The V call is TRBV5-1, the J call TRBJ2-1, with D uncertain. With 7 bases removed from V and 8 bases from J, the gap between germline ends came to 13 bases. Germline V gives CDR1 SGHRS, CDR2 YFSETQ. The CDR3 totals 12 residues. The chain's CDR3 is CASRSPTDEQFF. The CDR3 DNA follows: TGCGCCAGCCGATCACCCACGGATGAGCAGTTCTTC.

The chain carries TRBV7-9 and TRBJ2-3; D gene unclear. CDR3 size: 15 residues. Germline CDR1 reads SEHNR; CDR2 reads FQNEAQ (reference sequence). V lost 5 bases to trimming and J lost 0 bases, with 12 bases between them. The CDR3 region has the DNA TGTGCCAGCAGCCCCGCAGACCCCAGCACAGATACGCAGTATTTT. Amino acid sequence: CASSPADPSTDTQYF.

This rearrangement joins TRBV20-1 to TRBJ2-5; D possibly corresponds to TRBD1 (6 bases). CDR3 length: 13 amino acids. Trimming left V 5 bases short and J 5 bases short, with 15 bases between. Germline CDR1 is DFQATT and CDR2 is SNEGSKA (reference sequence). DNA for the CDR3: TGCAGTGCTTCTCGGACAGCTTTGGAGACCCAGTACTTC. This encodes CSASRTALETQYF.

The chain carries TRBV5-1 and TRBJ2-1; 7 nucleotides align to TRBD1. V lost 0 bases and J lost 4; bases outside the gene matches: 4. This CDR3 contains 15 residues. Germline assignment: CDR1 SGHRS and CDR2 YFSETQ. Here the CDR3 reads CASSLENRGYNEQFF. The CDR3 DNA reads TGCGCCAGCAGCTTGGAAAACAGGGGTTACAATGAGCAGTTCTTC.

This clonotype was observed a handful of times. The chain joins TRBV27 to TRBJ2-3; 9 bases agree with TRBD1. The CDR3 is 14 amino acids. With V trimmed by 7 bases and J by 2 bases, 4 bases remained unmatched. From germline, CDR1 is MNHEY and CDR2 SMNVEV (reference sequence). CDR3 nucleotides: TGTGCCAGCATGAGGGACAGGGACACAGATACGCAGTATTTT. It is translated as CASMRDRDTDTQYF.

CDR3 loop: CASRLAGVTGELFF. In DNA, the CDR3 is TGCGCCAGTAGACTAGCGGGAGTTACCGGGGAGCTGTTTTTT. V usage is TRBV4-3 and J usage is TRBJ2-2; 12 nucleotides agree with TRBD2. J lost 5 bases, V lost 9 bases, and 4 bases had no gene match. This CDR3 is 14 amino acids long. The V gene's germline CDR1 is LGHNA and CDR2 YSLEER.

The chain is built from TRBV11-1 and TRBJ2-1; 7 bases align to TRBD1. Germline V gives CDR1 SGHAT, CDR2 FQDESV (reference sequence). The V segment lost 1 base and the J segment 0 bases; nucleotides outside the gene matches: 9. This CDR3 is 18 amino acids long. CDR3 nucleotide sequence: TGTGCCAGCAGCTTAGGGCCTACAGGGGAGAGCTCCTACAATGAGCAGTTCTTC. It specifies CASSLGPTGESSYNEQFF.

This clonotype was detected a few times. The chain employs TRBV2 and TRBJ2-2, with 7 bases aligning to TRBD2. The CDR3 is 14 amino acids. V shed 7 bases and J 5 bases; nucleotides not matched to a gene: 7. The germline CDR1 and CDR2 sequences are SNHLY and FYNNEI. CDR3: CASKAGEGTGELFF. DNA of the CDR3: TGTGCCAGCAAGGCGGGAGAGGGAACCGGGGAGCTGTTTTTT.

This clonotype occurred a few times. This chain connects TRBV3-1 to TRBJ2-3; D could derive from TRBD1 or TRBD2 (5 bases each). Per the germline V gene, CDR1 is LGHDT and CDR2 is YNNKEL (reference sequence). The CDR3 contains 13 residues. V dropped 4 bases and J dropped 6 bases, with 11 bases sitting between them. CDR3 loop: CASSLRGEDTQYF. CDR3 coding DNA: TGTGCCAGCAGCCTGAGAGGGGAGGATACGCAGTATTTT.

This clonotype has only a few counts. V usage is TRBV5-1 and J usage is TRBJ1-4, with 7 positions matching TRBD1. The V and J ends lost 4 bases and 8 bases, in that order; junction bases with no gene match: 8. In germline, CDR1 is SGHRS, CDR2 YFSETQ. There are 14 residues in the CDR3. The CDR3 sequence is CASSVGTDSEKLFF. The DNA for the CDR3 is TGCGCCAGCAGCGTAGGGACAGACTCCGAAAAACTGTTTTTT.

The table lists this clonotype with a few counts. The chain joins TRBV11-2 to TRBJ2-1; 13 bases agree with TRBD2. V lost 5 bases and J lost 9; bases outside the gene matches: 13. The CDR3 has 17 amino acids. Germline V CDR1 and CDR2: SGHAT, FQNNGV. The CDR3 is CASSPSTGTSGIAEQFF. The CDR3 DNA reads as TGTGCCAGCAGCCCCTCGACCGGGACTAGCGGGATTGCTGAGCAGTTCTTC.

The chain combines TRBV18 with TRBJ2-3; D gene unclear. The CDR3 is 16 residues long. The ends were cut back, 0 bases at V and 2 bases at J, with 12 bases in the middle. Per the germline V gene, CDR1 is KGHSH and CDR2 is LQKENI. The CDR3 region is CASSPPSSLVTDTQYF. CDR3 in DNA: TGTGCCAGCTCACCACCGTCGTCTCTGGTCACAGATACGCAGTATTTT. The full variable domain, with the rest looked up from reference TRBV18 and TRBJ2-3, is NAGVMQNPRHLVRRRGQEARLRCSPMKGHSHVYWYRQLPEEGLKFMVYLQKENIIDESGMPKERFSAEFPKEGPSILRIQQVVRGDSAAYFCASSPPSSLVTDTQYFGPGTRLTVL.

The chain carries TRBV5-1 and TRBJ1-4, with D perhaps TRBD1 (5 bases). This CDR3 has 14 residues. Germline V gene sequence: CDR1 SGHRS, CDR2 YFSETQ. V lost 3 bases to trimming and J lost 6 bases, with 12 bases between them. CDR3 loop: CASSWGVRDEKLFF. The CDR3 coding sequence is TGCGCCAGCAGCTGGGGGGTTCGGGATGAAAAACTGTTTTTT.

This clonotype appeared a few times. This chain joins TRBV7-9 and TRBJ2-1; D gene unclear. This CDR3 is built from 16 residues. The germline gives CDR1 SEHNR, CDR2 FQNEAQ (reference sequence). Trimming pared 5 bases from V and 3 bases from J, leaving 17 bases between. CDR3 in amino acids: CASSPAARRYYNEQFF. CDR3 in DNA: TGTGCCAGCAGCCCGGCGGCGCGGAGATACTACAATGAGCAGTTCTTC.

This clonotype was counted between two and nine times. The chain uses TRBV6-5 and TRBJ2-1; D possibly corresponds to TRBD2 (6 bases). The germline V gene encodes CDR1 MNHEY and CDR2 SVGAGI. This CDR3 comprises 14 residues. The V end was cut by 4 bases, the J end by 9 bases, with 16 bases between. The CDR3 bases are TGTGCCAGCAGTTTTATTCCGGGGCGGGGTGAGCAGTTCTTC. Encoded protein: CASSFIPGRGEQFF.

This clonotype has just a few counts. The V call is TRBV6-2 or TRBV6-3, the J call TRBJ1-2; tentatively, D is TRBD1 (5 bases). This CDR3 is 11 amino acids long. V was cut by 7 bases and J by 4 bases, with 7 bases left in between. Germline assignment: CDR1 MNHEY and CDR2 SVGEGT. The CDR3 is CASTQGYGYTF. The DNA of the CDR3 is TGTGCCAGCACCCAGGGCTATGGCTACACCTTC.

This clonotype turned up a few times. The rearrangement links TRBV5-1 to TRBJ2-3; 12 bases map to TRBD2. The V segment lost 4 bases and the J segment 4 bases; nucleotides outside the gene matches: 4. This CDR3 is built from 15 residues. Per the germline V gene, CDR1 is SGHRS and CDR2 is YFSETQ. In DNA form, the CDR3 reads TGCGCCAGCAGCCTAGCGGGAGGGGGTGCAGATACGCAGTATTTT. It translates to CASSLAGGGADTQYF.

This clonotype was seen at least ten times. The chain carries TRBV29-1 and TRBJ2-2, with D hard to call. Per the germline V gene, CDR1 is SQVTM and CDR2 is ANQGSEA. CDR3 length: 12 residues. The V and J ends lost 4 bases and 1 base respectively, with 4 bases between them. The CDR3 DNA reads as TGCAGCGTTGGGCGGAACACCGGGGAGCTGTTTTTT. Translation gives CSVGRNTGELFF.

The chain joins TRBV14 to TRBJ2-3; D gene uncertain. CDR1 and CDR2 from the germline V gene are SGHDN and FVKESK. The V end was cut by 3 bases, the J end by 1 base, with 8 bases between. This CDR3 has 14 residues. The CDR3 sequence is CASSHTQRTDTQYF. CDR3 DNA: TGTGCCAGCAGCCACACTCAGCGCACAGATACGCAGTATTTT. The entire variable domain, with the rest obtained from reference TRBV14 and TRBJ2-3, is as follows: EAGVTQFPSHSVIEKGQTVTLRCDPISGHDNLYWYRRVMGKEIKFLLHFVKESKQDESGMPNNRFLAERTGGTYSTLKVQPAELEDSGVYFCASSHTQRTDTQYFGPGTRLTVL.